This T cell receptor beta chain was identified in a study of T cell responses to AZD1222 COVID-19 vaccine. Findings and caveats of the study: Reportedly, nearly half the spike-specific TCRs target unmutated variant regions. Without day 14 samples, only post-peak T cell repertoires were studied. White British ancestry dominated among donors, who included more females, and clonal diversity was possibly underestimated. It was only a handful of AZD1222 recipients who were seropositive at baseline.

A remark on this clone: What it binds is unknown.

Clones were sequenced by immunoSEQ multiplex PCR, and TCRdb holds only the in-frame ones, with some missing. The data hold some 150,000 clones, with approximately 88% observed a single time. Germline assignment: CDR1 MDHEN and CDR2 SYDVKM. Trimming removed 5 bases at V and 5 bases at J, with 12 bases between. The CDR3 loop spans 13 amino acids. The starting material was peripheral blood, obtained on day 0 of MenACWY control vaccination. The receptor's source is an adult in good health. J is TRBJ1-1 and V is TRBV28, with D uncertain. CDR3 in DNA: TGTGCCAGCAGTCCCGCATTTGGGACTGAAGCTTTCTTT. Residues: CASSPAFGTEAFF.